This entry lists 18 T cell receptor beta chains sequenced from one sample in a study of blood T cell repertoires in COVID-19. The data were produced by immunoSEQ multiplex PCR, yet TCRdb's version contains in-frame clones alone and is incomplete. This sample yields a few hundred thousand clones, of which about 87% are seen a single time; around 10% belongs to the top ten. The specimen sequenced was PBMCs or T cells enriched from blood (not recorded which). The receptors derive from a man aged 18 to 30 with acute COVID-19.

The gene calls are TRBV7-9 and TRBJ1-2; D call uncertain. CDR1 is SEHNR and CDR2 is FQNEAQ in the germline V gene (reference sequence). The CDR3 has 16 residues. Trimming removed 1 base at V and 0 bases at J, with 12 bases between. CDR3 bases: TGTGCCAGCAGCTTAGGATCCGACGGGGCTAACTATGGCTACACCTTC. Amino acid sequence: CASSLGSDGANYGYTF.

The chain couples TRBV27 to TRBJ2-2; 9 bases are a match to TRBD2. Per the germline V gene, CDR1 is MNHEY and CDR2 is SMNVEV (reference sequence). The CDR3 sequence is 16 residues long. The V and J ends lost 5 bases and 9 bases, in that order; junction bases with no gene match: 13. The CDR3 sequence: CASSPQPGGRARELFF. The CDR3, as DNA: TGTGCCAGCAGTCCACAACCGGGCGGGAGGGCCCGGGAGCTGTTTTTT.

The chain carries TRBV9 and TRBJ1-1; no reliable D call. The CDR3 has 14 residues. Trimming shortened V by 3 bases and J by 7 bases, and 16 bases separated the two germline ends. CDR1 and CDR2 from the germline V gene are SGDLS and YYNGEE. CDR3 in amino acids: CASSGSVGANEAFF. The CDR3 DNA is TGTGCCAGCAGCGGATCCGTGGGAGCTAATGAAGCTTTCTTT.

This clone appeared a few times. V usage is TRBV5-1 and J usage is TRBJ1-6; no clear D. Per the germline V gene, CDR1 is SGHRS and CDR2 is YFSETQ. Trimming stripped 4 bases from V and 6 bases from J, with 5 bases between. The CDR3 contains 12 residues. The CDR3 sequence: CASSTGNSPLHF. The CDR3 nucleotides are TGCGCCAGCAGCACTGGTAATTCACCCCTCCACTTT.

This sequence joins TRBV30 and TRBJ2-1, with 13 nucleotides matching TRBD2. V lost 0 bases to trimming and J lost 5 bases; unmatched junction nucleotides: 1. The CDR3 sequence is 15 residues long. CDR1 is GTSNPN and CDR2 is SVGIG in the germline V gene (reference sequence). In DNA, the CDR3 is TGTGCCTGGAGTGTAGGGACTAGCGGGAACAATGAGCAGTTCTTC. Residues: CAWSVGTSGNNEQFF.

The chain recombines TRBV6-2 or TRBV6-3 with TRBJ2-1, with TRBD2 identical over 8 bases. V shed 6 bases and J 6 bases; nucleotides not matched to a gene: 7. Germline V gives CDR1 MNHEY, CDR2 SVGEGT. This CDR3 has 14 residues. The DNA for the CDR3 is TGTGCCAGCAGCCCCGGGGGGGCGCGCAATGAGCAGTTCTTC. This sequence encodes CASSPGGARNEQFF.

The chain's CDR3 is CASSLGQGEWYEQYF. The DNA for the CDR3 is TGTGCCAGCAGCTTAGGACAGGGGGAATGGTACGAGCAGTACTTC. The chain is built from TRBV7-6 and TRBJ2-7; 9 bases line up with TRBD1. The trim removed 1 base at V and 4 bases at J, leaving 5 bases unmatched. The CDR3 is 15 residues long. CDR1 SGHVS and CDR2 FNYEAQ come from the germline V gene. The entire variable domain, with the rest obtained from reference TRBV7-6 and TRBJ2-7, is as follows: GAGVSQSPRYKVTKRGQDVALRCDPISGHVSLYWYRQALGQGPEFLTYFNYEAQQDKSGLPNDRFSAERPEGSISTLTIQRTEQRDSAMYRCASSLGQGEWYEQYFGPGTRLTVT.

In DNA form, the CDR3 reads TGTGCCAGCAGTTTATCGAACGGCGGGAGGGCCTTTAGTGAGCAGTTCTTC. This translates into CASSLSNGGRAFSEQFF. This rearrangement joins TRBV27 to TRBJ2-1; 9 positions agree with TRBD2. J lost 9 bases, V lost 0 bases, and 12 bases had no gene match. Germline CDR1 and CDR2: MNHEY and SMNVEV (reference sequence). This CDR3 contains 17 residues.

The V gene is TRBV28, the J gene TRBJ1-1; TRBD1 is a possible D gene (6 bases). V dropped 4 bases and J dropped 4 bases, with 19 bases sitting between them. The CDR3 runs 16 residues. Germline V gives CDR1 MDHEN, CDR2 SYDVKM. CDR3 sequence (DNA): TGTGCCAGCAGTTCCCCGCACAGGGAGGGGAGCACTGAAGCTTTCTTT. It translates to CASSSPHREGSTEAFF.

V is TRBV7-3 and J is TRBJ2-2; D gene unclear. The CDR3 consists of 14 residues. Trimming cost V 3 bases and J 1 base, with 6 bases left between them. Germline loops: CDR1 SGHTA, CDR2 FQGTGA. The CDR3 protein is CASSLAVNTGELFF. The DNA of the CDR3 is TGTGCCAGCAGCTTGGCGGTGAACACCGGGGAGCTGTTTTTT.

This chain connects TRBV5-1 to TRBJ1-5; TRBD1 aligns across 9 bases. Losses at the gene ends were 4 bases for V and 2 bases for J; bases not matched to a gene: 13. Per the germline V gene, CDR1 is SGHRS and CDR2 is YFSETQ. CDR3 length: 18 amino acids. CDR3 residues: CASSACGTGSECNQPQHF. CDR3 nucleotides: TGCGCCAGCAGCGCCTGCGGGACAGGGTCGGAATGCAATCAGCCCCAGCATTTT.

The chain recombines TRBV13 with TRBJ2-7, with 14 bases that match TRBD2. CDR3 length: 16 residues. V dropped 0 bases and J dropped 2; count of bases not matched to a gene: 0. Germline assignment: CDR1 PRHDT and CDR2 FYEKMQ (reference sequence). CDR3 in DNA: TGTGCCAGCAGCTTAGGGACTAGCGGGAGGGCCTACGAGCAGTACTTC. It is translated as CASSLGTSGRAYEQYF.

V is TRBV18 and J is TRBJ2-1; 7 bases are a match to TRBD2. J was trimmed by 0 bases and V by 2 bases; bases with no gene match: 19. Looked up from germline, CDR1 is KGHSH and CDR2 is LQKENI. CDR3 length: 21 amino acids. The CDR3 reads CASSPKARASGTKGSYNEQFF. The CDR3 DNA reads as TGTGCCAGCTCACCAAAAGCAAGGGCTAGCGGAACCAAGGGCTCCTACAATGAGCAGTTCTTC.

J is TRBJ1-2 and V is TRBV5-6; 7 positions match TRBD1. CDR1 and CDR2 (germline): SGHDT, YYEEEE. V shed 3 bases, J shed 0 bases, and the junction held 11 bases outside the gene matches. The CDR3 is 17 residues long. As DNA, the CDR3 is TGTGCCAGCAGCTCTAGGACAGGTGGATCTTCTAACTATGGCTACACCTTC. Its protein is CASSSRTGGSSNYGYTF.

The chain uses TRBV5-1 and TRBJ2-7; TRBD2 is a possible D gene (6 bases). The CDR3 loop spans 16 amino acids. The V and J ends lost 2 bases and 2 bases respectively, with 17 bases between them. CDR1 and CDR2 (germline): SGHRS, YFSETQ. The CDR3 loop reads CASSFPLGGSPYEQYF. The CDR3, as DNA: TGCGCCAGCAGCTTCCCCCTTGGGGGGAGCCCCTACGAGCAGTACTTC.

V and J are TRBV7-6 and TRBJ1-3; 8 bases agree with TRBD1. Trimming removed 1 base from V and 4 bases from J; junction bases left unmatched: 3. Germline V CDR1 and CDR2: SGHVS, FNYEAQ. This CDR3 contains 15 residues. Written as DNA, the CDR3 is TGTGCCAGCAGCTTAGGGACAGGGAAAGGAAACACCATATATTTT. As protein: CASSLGTGKGNTIYF.

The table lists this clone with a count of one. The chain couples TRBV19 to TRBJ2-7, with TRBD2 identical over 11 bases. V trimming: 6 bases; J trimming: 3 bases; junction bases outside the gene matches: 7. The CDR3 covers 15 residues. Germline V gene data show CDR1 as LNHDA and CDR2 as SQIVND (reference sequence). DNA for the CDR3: TGTGCCAGTAGCTTCACTAGCGGGAGAGGCTACGAGCAGTACTTC. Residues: CASSFTSGRGYEQYF.

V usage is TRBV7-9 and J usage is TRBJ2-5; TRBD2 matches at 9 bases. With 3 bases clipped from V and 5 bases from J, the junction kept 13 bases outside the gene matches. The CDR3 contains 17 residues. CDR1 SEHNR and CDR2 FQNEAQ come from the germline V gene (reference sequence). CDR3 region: CASSFGIAGEFVETQYF. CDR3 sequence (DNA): TGTGCCAGCAGCTTCGGGATAGCGGGAGAATTTGTGGAGACCCAGTACTTC. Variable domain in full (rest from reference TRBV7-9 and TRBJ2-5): DTGVSQNPRHKITKRGQNVTFRCDPISEHNRLYWYRQTLGQGPEFLTYFQNEAQLEKSRLLSDRFSAERPKGSFSTLEIQRTEQGDSAMYLCASSFGIAGEFVETQYFGPGTRLLVL.